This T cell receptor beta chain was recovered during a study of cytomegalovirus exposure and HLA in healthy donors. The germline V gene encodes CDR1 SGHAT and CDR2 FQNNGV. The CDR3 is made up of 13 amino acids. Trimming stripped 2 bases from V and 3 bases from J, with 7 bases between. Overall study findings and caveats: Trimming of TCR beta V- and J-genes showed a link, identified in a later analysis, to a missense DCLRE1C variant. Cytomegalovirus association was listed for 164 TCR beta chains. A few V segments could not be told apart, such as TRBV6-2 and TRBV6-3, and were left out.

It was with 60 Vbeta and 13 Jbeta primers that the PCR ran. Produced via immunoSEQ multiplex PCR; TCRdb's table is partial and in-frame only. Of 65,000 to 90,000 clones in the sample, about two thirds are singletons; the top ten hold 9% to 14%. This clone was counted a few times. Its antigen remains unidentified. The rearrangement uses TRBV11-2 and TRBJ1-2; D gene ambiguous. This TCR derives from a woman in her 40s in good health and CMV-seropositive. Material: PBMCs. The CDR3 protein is CASSLFRDYGYTF. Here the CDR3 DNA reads TGTGCCAGCAGCTTATTCCGGGACTATGGCTACACCTTC.